The entry below gives a single T cell receptor beta chain sequence along with its context. The CDR3 has 18 residues. Germline loops: CDR1 MNHNY, CDR2 SVGAGI (reference sequence). V lost 5 bases and J lost 6; bases outside the gene matches: 18. The sample belongs to a study of blood T cell repertoires in COVID-19. Assay: immunoSEQ multiplex PCR; the TCRdb copy retains only in-frame clones and omits some. Of about 210,000 clones listed, 86% are singletons. Sequenced sample: PBMCs or T cells enriched from blood (not recorded which). The chain employs TRBV6-6 and TRBJ2-3; TRBD1 agrees at 9 bases. The clonotype was recovered from a middle-aged woman in a cohort exposed to, infected with or recovered from COVID-19 (not recorded which). CDR3 sequence: CASSLQFGQGLHLDTQYF. The CDR3 nucleotides read TGTGCCAGCAGTCTTCAATTTGGACAGGGGTTGCATTTGGATACGCAGTATTTT.